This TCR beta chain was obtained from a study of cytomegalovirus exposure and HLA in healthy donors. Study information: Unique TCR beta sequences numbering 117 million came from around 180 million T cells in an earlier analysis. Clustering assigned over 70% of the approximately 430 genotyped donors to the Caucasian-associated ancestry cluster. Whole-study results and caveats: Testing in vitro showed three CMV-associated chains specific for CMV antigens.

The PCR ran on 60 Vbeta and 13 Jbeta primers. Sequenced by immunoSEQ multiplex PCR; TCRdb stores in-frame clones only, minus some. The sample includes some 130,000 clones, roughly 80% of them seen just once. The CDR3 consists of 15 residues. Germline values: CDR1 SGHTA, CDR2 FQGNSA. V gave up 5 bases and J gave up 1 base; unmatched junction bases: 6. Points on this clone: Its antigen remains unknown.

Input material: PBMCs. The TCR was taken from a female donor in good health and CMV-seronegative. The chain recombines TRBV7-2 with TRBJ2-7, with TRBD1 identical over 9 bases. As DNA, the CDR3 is TGTGCCAGCAGCCCTCTGGGACAGGGTTCCTACGAGCAGTACTTC. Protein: CASSPLGQGSYEQYF.